This T cell receptor beta chain was identified in a study of cytomegalovirus exposure and HLA in healthy donors. Whole-study findings and limits: Analyzed later, association rates of TCRs varied across HLA loci, with DRB1 most and HLA-C fewest. Later analysis suggested links between common viral pathogens and several top significant clusters.

The PCR ran on 60 Vbeta and 13 Jbeta primers. Repertoires were generated with immunoSEQ multiplex PCR, while TCRdb's copy carries only in-frame clones and drops some. The top ten clones hold around 3% of a sample with tens of thousands of clones, 70% to 85% of them seen once. This CDR3 contains 15 residues. Germline CDR1 SGHVS, CDR2 FNYEAQ. The trim removed 2 bases at V and 8 bases at J, leaving 8 bases unmatched. In regard to this clone: Its specificity is unknown.

The receptor's source is a man aged 50 to 60 in good health and CMV-seronegative. This chain uses TRBV7-6 with TRBJ1-2; TRBD1 agrees at 10 bases. Sequenced sample: PBMCs. The CDR3 is CASSLTGTGVEGYTF. CDR3 DNA: TGTGCCAGCAGCTTAACCGGGACAGGGGTTGAGGGCTACACCTTC.